Presented here are 14 T cell receptor beta chains from one specimen sequenced in a study of CD8 T cells in Susac syndrome. RNA in amounts of roughly 0.5 to 1 ug was reverse transcribed with random hexamers. Each CDR3 protein gets one entry after TCRdb re-called the immunoSEQ multiplex PCR reads with MiXCR. The sample records roughly 120,000 distinct CDR3 sequences, 85% to 95% being singletons. Material for sequencing was CD4+ T cells from PBMCs. The receptors were sampled from a human donor with multiple sclerosis.

The chain links TRBV6-1 to TRBJ1-6; 7 bases match TRBD1. Germline V gives CDR1 MNHNS, CDR2 SASEGT. V shed 0 bases and J 7 bases; nucleotides not matched to a gene: 6. This CDR3 is built from 16 residues. CDR3 sequence: CASSEALGDSNSPLHF. CDR3 bases: TGTGCCAGCAGTGAAGCTTTGGGGGACAGCAATTCACCCCTCCACTTT.

The rearrangement joins TRBV6-5 to TRBJ2-1; D is unclear. Trimming took 6 bases from V and 0 from J, leaving 9 bases between them. This CDR3 is 14 amino acids long. Germline V CDR1 and CDR2: MNHEY, SVGAGI. CDR3 nucleotides: TGTGCCAGCAGAACTGTAAGCTCCTACAATGAGCAGTTCTTC. Its translation: CASRTVSSYNEQFF.

This sequence joins TRBV6-5 and TRBJ1-3, with TRBD1 as a possible D gene (5 bases). This CDR3 region has 13 residues. The germline V and J ends were trimmed by 8 bases and 0 bases, with 8 bases remaining between them. Germline loops: CDR1 MNHEY, CDR2 SVGAGI. The CDR3 sequence: CASYRSSGNTIYF. The CDR3 DNA reads TGTGCCAGCTACAGGAGCTCTGGAAACACCATATATTTT.

This chain links TRBV3-1 with TRBJ2-3; 8 bases map to TRBD2. V dropped 3 bases and J dropped 4; count of bases not matched to a gene: 9. Looked up from germline, CDR1 is LGHDT and CDR2 is YNNKEL (reference sequence). CDR3 size: 16 residues. The CDR3 loop is CASSQSPGTSPDTQYF. The DNA of the CDR3 is TGTGCCAGCAGCCAGTCACCCGGGACTAGTCCAGATACGCAGTATTTT.

This CDR3 reads CASSERGTDTQYF. The CDR3 nucleotides read TGTGCCAGCAGTGAACGTGGAACAGATACGCAGTATTTT. The chain recombines TRBV25-1 with TRBJ2-3, with D uncertain. This CDR3 has 13 amino acids. With 2 bases removed from V and 3 bases from J, the gap between germline ends came to 6 bases. CDR1 is MGHDK, CDR2 SYGVNS, per germline.

The CDR3 loop is CASSRRIRLQGAGANVLTF. CDR3 sequence (DNA): TGTGCCAGCAGCCGGAGGATTAGGCTCCAGGGGGCTGGGGCCAACGTCCTGACTTTC. This chain links TRBV7-9 with TRBJ2-6; 7 nucleotides match TRBD1. Trimming at V came to 5 bases and at J to 2 bases, leaving 15 bases not matched to a gene. Germline-derived CDR1 and CDR2 are SEHNR and FQNEAQ (reference sequence). This CDR3 is built from 19 residues.

This chain joins TRBV6-7 and TRBJ2-7, with 11 bases that match TRBD1. TRBV6-7 qualifies as an ORF whose function is uncertain. This CDR3 is built from 19 residues. J lost 2 bases, V lost 3 bases, and 15 bases had no gene match. In DNA, the CDR3 is TGTGCCAGCAGTTATTGTCCGGGACAGGGGGACGAAGGCACCTACGAGCAGTACTTC. Translation gives CASSYCPGQGDEGTYEQYF.

The V gene is TRBV12-5, the J gene TRBJ2-3, with 14 bases matching TRBD2. V shed 5 bases, J shed 4 bases, and the junction held 5 bases outside the gene matches. The CDR3 extends over 16 amino acids. Germline CDR1 is LGHNT and CDR2 is FRNRAP. The CDR3 DNA reads TGTGCTAGTGGTAGCCCGACTAGCGGGGGGGCAGATACGCAGTATTTT. Its protein product is CASGSPTSGGADTQYF.

The V and J genes are TRBV23-1 and TRBJ1-2; the D is unclear. TRBV23-1 is an ORF, and what it does is uncertain. The CDR3 extends over 16 amino acids. V was trimmed by 0 bases and J by 8 bases, leaving 19 bases between them. CDR3 nucleotide sequence: TGCGCCAGCAGTCAATCCCGAGTAAGGGTAACGAGAGGCTACACCTTC. Translation gives CASSQSRVRVTRGYTF.

The chain uses TRBV3-1 and TRBJ2-5; D unresolved. This CDR3 comprises 13 residues. V lost 6 bases to trimming and J lost 3 bases, with 11 bases between them. Germline V CDR1 and CDR2: LGHDT, YNNKEL (reference sequence). CDR3 residues: CASSPRFEETQYF. The CDR3 DNA is TGTGCCAGCAGTCCAAGGTTCGAAGAGACCCAGTACTTC.

The rearrangement uses TRBV12-3 or TRBV12-4 and TRBJ2-2; the D gene is possibly TRBD2 (6 bases). The CDR3 totals 15 residues. Trimming shortened V by 8 bases and J by 0 bases, and 13 bases separated the two germline ends. CDR3 protein: CASSGGGSNTGELFF. CDR3 DNA sequence: TGTGCCAGCTCTGGGGGAGGCTCGAACACCGGGGAGCTGTTTTTT.

The chain recombines TRBV6-4 with TRBJ1-4; D gene uncertain. Looked up from germline, CDR1 is MRHNA and CDR2 is SNTAGT. CDR3 size: 19 residues. With 0 bases removed from V and 0 bases from J, the gap between germline ends came to 17 bases. The CDR3 here is CASSDSRRKGFATNEKLFF. DNA for the CDR3: TGTGCCAGCAGTGACTCTCGGCGGAAGGGCTTTGCAACTAATGAAAAACTGTTTTTT.

This clonotype was counted a single time. This chain links TRBV7-9 with TRBJ2-1; tentatively, D is TRBD1 (5 bases). The V end lost 5 bases, the J end lost 3 bases, and 11 bases lay between the germline ends. This CDR3 spans 14 amino acids. The germline V gene has CDR1 SEHNR and CDR2 FQNEAQ (reference sequence). CDR3 sequence (DNA): TGTGCCAGCAGCCCAAAGGGGTACTACAATGAGCAGTTCTTC. Its translation is CASSPKGYYNEQFF.

The chain carries TRBV20-1 and TRBJ1-1, with no clear D. The germline CDR1 and CDR2 sequences are DFQATT and SNEGSKA (reference sequence). The germline V and J ends were trimmed by 5 bases and 8 bases, with 12 bases remaining between them. CDR3 length equals 11 residues. CDR3 protein: CSALKRTEAFF. In DNA form, the CDR3 reads TGCAGTGCTCTGAAGAGAACCGAAGCTTTCTTT.